The clone carrying this T cell receptor beta chain was detected a few times. What it recognizes is unknown. Germline CDR1 and CDR2: SEHNR and FQNEAQ (reference sequence). This CDR3 region has 14 residues. Between the trimmed V and J ends, which lost 8 bases and 5 bases, there was a span of 17 bases. Expressed TCRB transcripts got sequenced, as all isolated RNA was reverse transcribed. Generated by immunoSEQ multiplex PCR, the TCRdb table keeps only in-frame clones and is missing some. The data hold under 850,000 clones, with over 10% observed a single time. This sample stems from a study of beta chain features in type 1 diabetes. General observations from the study: Type 1 diabetes patients had TCRB CDR3s that were shorter (moderately but significantly so) in all four CD4+ subsets.

The source is a man aged 18 to 30 with type 1 diabetes. The sample comprised naive CD4+ T cells from blood. The rearrangement joins TRBV7-9 to TRBJ2-3; tentative D call: TRBD2 (5 bases). CDR3 sequence: CASSRSIAGDTQYF. The CDR3 DNA reads as TGTGCCAGCTCGCGAAGCATCGCGGGAGATACGCAGTATTTT.